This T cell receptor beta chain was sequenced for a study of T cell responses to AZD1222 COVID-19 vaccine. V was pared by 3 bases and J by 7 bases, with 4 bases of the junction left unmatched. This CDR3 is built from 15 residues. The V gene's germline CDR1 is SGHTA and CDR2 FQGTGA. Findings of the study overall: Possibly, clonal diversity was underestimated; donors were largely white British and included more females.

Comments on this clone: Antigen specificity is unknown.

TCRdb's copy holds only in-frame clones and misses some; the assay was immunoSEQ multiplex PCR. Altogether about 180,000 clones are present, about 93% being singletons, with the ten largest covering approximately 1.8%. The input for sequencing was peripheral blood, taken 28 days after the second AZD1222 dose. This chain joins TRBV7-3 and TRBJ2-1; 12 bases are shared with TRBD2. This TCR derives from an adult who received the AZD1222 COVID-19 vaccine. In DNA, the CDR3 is TGTGCCAGCAGCTTTCGGACTAGCGGGGTTAATGAGCAGTTCTTC. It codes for CASSFRTSGVNEQFF.